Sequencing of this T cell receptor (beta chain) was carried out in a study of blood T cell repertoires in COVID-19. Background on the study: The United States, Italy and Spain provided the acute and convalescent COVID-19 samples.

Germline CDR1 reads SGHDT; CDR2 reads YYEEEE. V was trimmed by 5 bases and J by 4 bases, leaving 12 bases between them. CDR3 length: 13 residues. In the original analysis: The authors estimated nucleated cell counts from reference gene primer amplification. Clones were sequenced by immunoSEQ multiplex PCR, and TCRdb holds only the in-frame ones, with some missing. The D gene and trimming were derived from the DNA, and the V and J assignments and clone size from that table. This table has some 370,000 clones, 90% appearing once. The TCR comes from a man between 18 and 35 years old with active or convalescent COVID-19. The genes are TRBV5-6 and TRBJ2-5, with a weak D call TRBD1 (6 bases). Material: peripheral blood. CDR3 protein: CASRRTVGETQYF. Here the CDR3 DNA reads TGTGCCAGCAGGAGGACAGTTGGAGAGACCCAGTACTTC.